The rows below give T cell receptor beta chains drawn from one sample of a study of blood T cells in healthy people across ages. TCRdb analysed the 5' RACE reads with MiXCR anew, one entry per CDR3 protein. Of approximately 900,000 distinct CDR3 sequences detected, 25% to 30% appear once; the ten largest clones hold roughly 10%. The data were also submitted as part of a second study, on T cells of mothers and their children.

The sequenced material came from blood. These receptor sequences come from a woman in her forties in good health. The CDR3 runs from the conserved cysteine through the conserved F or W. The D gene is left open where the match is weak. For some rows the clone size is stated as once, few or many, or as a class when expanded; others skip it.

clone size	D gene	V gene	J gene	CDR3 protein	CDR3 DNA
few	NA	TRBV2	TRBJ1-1	CASSEGRAGTEAFF	TGTGCCAGCAGTGAAGGCAGGGCGGGCACTGAAGCTTTCTTT
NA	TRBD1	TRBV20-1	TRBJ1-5	CSARGDAGTANQPQHF	TGCAGTGCTAGAGGTGATGCGGGGACAGCTAATCAGCCCCAGCATTTT
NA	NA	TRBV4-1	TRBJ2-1	CASSQDGTDNEQFF	TGCGCCAGCAGCCAAGACGGAACCGACAATGAGCAGTTCTTC
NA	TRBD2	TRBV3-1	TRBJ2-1	CASSQDLQTSGGEPYNEQFF	TGTGCCAGCAGCCAAGATCTGCAGACTAGCGGGGGGGAGCCCTACAATGAGCAGTTCTTC
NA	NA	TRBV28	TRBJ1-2	CASSLFGRGSEGGYTF	TGTGCCAGCAGTTTATTCGGGCGTGGCAGCGAGGGCGGCTACACCTTC
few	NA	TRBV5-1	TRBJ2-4	CASNLDLRGAYEQCF	TGCGCCAGCAACTTGGATTTACGGGGGGCCTACGAGCAGTGCTTC
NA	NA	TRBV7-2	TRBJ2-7	CVSSLQADRSYEQYF	TGTGTCAGCAGCTTACAAGCAGACAGATCCTACGAGCAGTACTTC
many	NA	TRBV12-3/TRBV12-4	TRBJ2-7	CASRDGARNEQYF	TGTGCCAGCAGAGACGGGGCGAGGAACGAGCAGTACTTC
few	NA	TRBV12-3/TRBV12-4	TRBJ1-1	CASSQGPSWAFF	TGTGCCAGCAGTCAAGGACCTTCGTGGGCTTTCTTT
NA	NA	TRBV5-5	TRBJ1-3	CASSGGQMDTIYF	TGTGCCAGCAGCGGGGGTCAGATGGACACCATATATTTT
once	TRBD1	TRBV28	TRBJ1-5	CATQGGPNQPQHF	TGTGCCACCCAGGGGGGACCCAATCAGCCCCAGCATTTT
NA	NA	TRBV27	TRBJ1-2	CASSLQGRAYYGYTF	TGTGCCAGCAGTTTACAGGGCAGGGCATACTATGGCTACACCTTC
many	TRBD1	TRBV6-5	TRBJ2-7	CASSFGQGLFYEQYF	TGTGCCAGCAGTTTTGGACAGGGGTTGTTCTACGAGCAGTACTTC